This T cell receptor beta chain originates from a study of T cell changes during pregnancy in multiple sclerosis. TCRdb's table, derived via immunoSEQ multiplex PCR, lists solely in-frame clones and lacks some. The sample yields 45,000 to 55,000 clones, 80% to 95% seen once. This CDR3 has 16 residues. CDR1 is SGDLS and CDR2 is YYNGEE in the germline V gene. V was pared by 4 bases and J by 5 bases, with 6 bases of the junction left unmatched. Specimen: CD4+ T cells from peripheral blood mononuclear cells, collected after pregnancy. The source of this sequence is a female donor in good health, enrolled as a control in a pregnancy study. The chain joins TRBV9 to TRBJ2-3, with TRBD2 identical over 14 bases. As DNA, the CDR3 is TGTGCCAGCAGCACGACTAGCGGGGGGGGAGGAGATACGCAGTATTTT. Protein sequence: CASSTTSGGGGDTQYF.